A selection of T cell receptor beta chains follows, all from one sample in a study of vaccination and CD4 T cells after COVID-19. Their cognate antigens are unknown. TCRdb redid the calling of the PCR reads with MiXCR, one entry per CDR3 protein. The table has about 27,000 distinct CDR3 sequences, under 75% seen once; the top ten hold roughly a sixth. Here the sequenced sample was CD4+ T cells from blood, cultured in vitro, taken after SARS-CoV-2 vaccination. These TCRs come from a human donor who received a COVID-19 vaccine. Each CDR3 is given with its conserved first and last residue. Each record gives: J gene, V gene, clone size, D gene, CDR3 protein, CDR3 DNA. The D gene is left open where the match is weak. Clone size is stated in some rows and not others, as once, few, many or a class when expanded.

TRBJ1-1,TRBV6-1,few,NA,CASSGWRGTEAFF,TGTGCCAGCAGTGGGTGGCGTGGCACTGAAGCTTTCTTT
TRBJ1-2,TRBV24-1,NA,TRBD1,CATSDFGQGGSYGYTF,TGTGCCACCAGTGATTTCGGACAGGGAGGCAGCTATGGCTACACCTTC
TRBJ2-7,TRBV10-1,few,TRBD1,CASSEPTSRDRSSYEQYF,TGCGCCAGCAGTGAGCCCACATCCCGGGACAGGAGCTCCTACGAGCAGTACTTC
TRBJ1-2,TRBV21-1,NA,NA,CASSKEVGTNYGYTF,TGTGCCAGCAGCAAAGAGGTGGGAACTAACTATGGCTACACCTTC
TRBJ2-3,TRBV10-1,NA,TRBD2,CASSDLSGFTDTQYF,TGCGCCAGCAGTGACCTTAGCGGGTTCACAGATACGCAGTATTTT
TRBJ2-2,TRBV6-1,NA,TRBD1,CASRPGQGPSGELFF,TGTGCCAGCAGACCGGGACAGGGTCCCTCGGGGGAGCTGTTTTTT
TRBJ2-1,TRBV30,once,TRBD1,CAWSSPQDRGNNEQFF,TGTGCCTGGAGCTCCCCCCAGGACAGGGGTAACAATGAGCAGTTCTTC
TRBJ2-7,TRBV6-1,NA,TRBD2,CASSDPASGGYSYEQYF,TGTGCCAGCAGCGACCCCGCTAGCGGGGGATACTCCTACGAGCAGTACTTC
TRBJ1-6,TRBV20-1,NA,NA,CSASGTTYNSPLHF,TGCAGTGCTAGTGGGACCACCTATAATTCACCCCTCCACTTT
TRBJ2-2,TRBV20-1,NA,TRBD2,CSARVSGGDNTGELFF,TGCAGTGCTAGAGTTAGCGGGGGAGATAACACCGGGGAGCTGTTTTTT
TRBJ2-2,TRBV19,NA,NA,CASSILNRAGGELFF,TGTGCCAGTAGTATATTAAACAGGGCTGGCGGGGAGCTGTTTTTT
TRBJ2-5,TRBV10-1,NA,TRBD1,CASSGKKDRASIETQYF,TGCGCCAGCAGTGGTAAGAAGGACAGGGCGTCTATCGAGACCCAGTACTTC
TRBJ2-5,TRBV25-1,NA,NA,CASSDQGQKGKTQYF,TGTGCCAGCAGTGACCAAGGACAAAAGGGGAAGACCCAGTACTTC
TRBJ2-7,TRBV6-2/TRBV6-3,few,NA,CASSSRFTSSYEQYF,TGTGCCAGCAGTTCCCGGTTTACCTCATCCTACGAGCAGTACTTC
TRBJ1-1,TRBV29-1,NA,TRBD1,CSVGEDRSQAFF,TGCAGCGTTGGAGAGGACAGGTCTCAAGCTTTCTTT
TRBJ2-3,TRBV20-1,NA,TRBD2,CSAKTSGGAGWRTDTQYF,TGCAGTGCCAAGACTAGCGGGGGGGCCGGGTGGCGCACAGATACGCAGTATTTT
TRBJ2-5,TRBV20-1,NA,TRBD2,CSARFPGGVQETQYF,TGCAGTGCTAGATTCCCGGGGGGGGTCCAAGAGACCCAGTACTTC
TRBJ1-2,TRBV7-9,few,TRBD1,CASSLEDRGYGYTF,TGTGCCAGCAGCTTAGAGGACAGGGGGTATGGCTACACCTTC
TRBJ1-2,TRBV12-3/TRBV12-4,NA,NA,CASAGRSAYGYTF,TGTGCCAGCGCGGGTCGCAGCGCCTATGGCTACACCTTC
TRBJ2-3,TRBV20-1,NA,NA,CSATPETMLSTDTQYF,TGCAGTGCTACTCCAGAGACTATGCTTAGCACAGATACGCAGTATTTT